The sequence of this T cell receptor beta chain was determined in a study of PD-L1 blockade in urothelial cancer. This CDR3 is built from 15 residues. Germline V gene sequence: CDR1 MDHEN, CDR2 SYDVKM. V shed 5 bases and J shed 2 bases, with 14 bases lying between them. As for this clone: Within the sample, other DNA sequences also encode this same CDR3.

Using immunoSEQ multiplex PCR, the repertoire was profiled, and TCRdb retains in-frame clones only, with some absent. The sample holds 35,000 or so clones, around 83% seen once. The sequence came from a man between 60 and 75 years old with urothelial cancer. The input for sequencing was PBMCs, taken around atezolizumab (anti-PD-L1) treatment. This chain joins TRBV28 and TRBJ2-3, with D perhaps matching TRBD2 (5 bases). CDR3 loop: CASSPPSGLTDTQYF. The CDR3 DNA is TGTGCCAGCAGTCCCCCAAGCGGACTCACAGATACGCAGTATTTT.